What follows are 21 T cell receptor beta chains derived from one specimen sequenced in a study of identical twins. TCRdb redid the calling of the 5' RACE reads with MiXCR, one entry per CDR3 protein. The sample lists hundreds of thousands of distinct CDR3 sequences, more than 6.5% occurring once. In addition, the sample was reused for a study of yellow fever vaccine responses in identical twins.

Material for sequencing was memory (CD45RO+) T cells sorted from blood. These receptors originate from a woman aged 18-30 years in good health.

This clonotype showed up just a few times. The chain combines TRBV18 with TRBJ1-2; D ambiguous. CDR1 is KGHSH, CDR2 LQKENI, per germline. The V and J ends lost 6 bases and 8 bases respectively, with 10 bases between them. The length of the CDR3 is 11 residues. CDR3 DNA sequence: TGTGCCAGCTCTGCAAGCACGGGCTACACCTTC. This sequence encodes CASSASTGYTF.

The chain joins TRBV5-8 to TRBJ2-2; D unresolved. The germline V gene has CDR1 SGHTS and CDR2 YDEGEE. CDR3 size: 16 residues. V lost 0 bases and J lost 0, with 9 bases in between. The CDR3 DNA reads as TGTGCCAGCAGCTTGGAGGTGGGCGCGAACACCGGGGAGCTGTTTTTT. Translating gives CASSLEVGANTGELFF.

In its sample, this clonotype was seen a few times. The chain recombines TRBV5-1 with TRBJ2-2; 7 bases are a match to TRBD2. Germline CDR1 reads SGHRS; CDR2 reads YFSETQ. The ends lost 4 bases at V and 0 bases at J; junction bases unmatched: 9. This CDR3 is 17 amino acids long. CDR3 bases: TGCGCCAGCAGCCCACTAGCGTACGGGGCGAACACCGGGGAGCTGTTTTTT. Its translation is CASSPLAYGANTGELFF.

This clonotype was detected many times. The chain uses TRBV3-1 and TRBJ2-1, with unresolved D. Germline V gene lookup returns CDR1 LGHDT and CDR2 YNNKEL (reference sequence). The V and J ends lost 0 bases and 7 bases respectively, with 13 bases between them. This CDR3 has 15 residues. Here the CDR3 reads CASSQDSRTRNEQFF. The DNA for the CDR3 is TGTGCCAGCAGCCAAGACTCGCGAACGAGGAATGAGCAGTTCTTC.

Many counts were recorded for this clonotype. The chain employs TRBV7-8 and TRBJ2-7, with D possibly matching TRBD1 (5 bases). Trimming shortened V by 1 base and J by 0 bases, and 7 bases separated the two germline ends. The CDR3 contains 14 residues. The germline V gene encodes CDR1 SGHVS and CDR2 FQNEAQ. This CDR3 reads CASSLVTGSYEQYV. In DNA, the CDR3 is TGTGCCAGCAGCTTAGTTACAGGCTCCTACGAGCAGTACGTC.

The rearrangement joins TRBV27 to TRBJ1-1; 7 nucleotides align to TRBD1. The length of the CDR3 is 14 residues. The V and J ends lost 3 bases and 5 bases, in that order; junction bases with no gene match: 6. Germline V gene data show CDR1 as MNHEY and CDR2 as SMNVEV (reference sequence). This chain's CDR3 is CASSFHRGGTEAFF. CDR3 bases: TGTGCCAGCAGTTTCCACAGGGGTGGAACTGAAGCTTTCTTT.

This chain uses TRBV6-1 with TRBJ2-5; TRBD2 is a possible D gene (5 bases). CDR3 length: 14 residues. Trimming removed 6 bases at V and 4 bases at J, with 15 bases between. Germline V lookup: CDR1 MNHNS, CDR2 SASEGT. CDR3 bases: TGTGCCAGCAGCCGGTTGGACGGAGGAGAGACCCAGTACTTC. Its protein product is CASSRLDGGETQYF.

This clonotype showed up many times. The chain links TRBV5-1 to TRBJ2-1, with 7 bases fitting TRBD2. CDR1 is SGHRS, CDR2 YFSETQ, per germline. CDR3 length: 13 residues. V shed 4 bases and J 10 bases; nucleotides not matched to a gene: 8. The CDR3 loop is CASSEPGLLEQFF. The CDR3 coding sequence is TGCGCCAGCAGCGAACCGGGACTACTCGAGCAGTTCTTC.

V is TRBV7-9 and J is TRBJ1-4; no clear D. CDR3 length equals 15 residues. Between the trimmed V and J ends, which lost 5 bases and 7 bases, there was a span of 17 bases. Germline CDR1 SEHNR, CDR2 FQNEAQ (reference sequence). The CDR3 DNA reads TGTGCCAGCAGCACACCCCAGAGCGGGCGTGAAAAACTGTTTTTT. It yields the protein CASSTPQSGREKLFF.

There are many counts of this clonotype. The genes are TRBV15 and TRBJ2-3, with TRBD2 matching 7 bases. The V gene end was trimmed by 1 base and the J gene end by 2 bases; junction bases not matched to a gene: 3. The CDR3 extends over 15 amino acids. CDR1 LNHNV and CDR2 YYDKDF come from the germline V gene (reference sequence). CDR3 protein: CATSRASGNTDTQYF. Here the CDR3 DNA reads TGTGCCACCAGCAGAGCCAGCGGGAACACAGATACGCAGTATTTT.

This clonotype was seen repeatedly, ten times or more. The CDR3 DNA is TGCGCCAGCAACCCGGACAGGGACAATGAGCAGTTCTTC. This codes for CASNPDRDNEQFF. The rearrangement joins TRBV5-1 to TRBJ2-1, with 8 bases matching TRBD1. The CDR3 length is 13 residues. The germline V gene has CDR1 SGHRS and CDR2 YFSETQ. Trimming took 6 bases from V and 5 from J; bases not matched to a gene: 4. The whole variable domain, remainder taken from reference TRBV5-1 and TRBJ2-1, is KAGVTQTPRYLIKTRGQQVTLSCSPISGHRSVSWYQQTPGQGLQFLFEYFSETQRNKGNFPGRFSGRQFSNSRSEMNVSTLELGDSALYLCASNPDRDNEQFFGPGTRLTVL.

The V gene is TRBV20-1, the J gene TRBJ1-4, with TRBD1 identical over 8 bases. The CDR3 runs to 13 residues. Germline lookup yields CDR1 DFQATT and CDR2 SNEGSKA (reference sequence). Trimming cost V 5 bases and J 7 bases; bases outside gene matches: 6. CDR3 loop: CSAAGGAFEKLFF. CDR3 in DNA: TGCAGTGCTGCAGGGGGCGCCTTTGAAAAACTGTTTTTT.

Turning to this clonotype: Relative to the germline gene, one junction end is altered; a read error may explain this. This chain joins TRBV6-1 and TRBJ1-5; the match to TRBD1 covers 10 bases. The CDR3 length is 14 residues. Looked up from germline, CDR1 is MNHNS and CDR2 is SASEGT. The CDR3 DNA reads TGTGCCAGCAGGGGGGGACAGGGGAATCACCCCCAGCATTTT. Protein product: CASRGGQGNHPQHF.

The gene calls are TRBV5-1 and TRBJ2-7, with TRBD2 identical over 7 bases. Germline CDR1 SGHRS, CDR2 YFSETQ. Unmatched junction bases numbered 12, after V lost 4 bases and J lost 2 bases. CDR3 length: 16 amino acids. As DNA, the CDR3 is TGCGCCAGCAGCGCCGGGAACGGGGGAGGGCCCTACGAGCAGTACTTC. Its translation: CASSAGNGGGPYEQYF.

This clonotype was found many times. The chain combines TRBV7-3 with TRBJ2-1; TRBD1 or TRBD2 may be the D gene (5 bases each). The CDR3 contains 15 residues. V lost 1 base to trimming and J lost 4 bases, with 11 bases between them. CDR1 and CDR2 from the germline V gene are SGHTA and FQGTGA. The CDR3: CASSLSGTSYNEQFF. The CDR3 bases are TGTGCCAGCAGCTTAAGTGGGACCAGTTACAATGAGCAGTTCTTC. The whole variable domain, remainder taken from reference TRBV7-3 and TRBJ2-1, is GAGVSQTPSNKVTEKGKYVELRCDPISGHTALYWYRQSLGQGPEFLIYFQGTGAADDSGLPNDRFFAVRPEGSVSTLKIQRTERGDSAVYLCASSLSGTSYNEQFFGPGTRLTVL.

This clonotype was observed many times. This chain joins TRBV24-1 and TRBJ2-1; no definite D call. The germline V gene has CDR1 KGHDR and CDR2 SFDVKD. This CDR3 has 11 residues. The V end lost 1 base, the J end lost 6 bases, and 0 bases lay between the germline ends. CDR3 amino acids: CATSDFNEQFF. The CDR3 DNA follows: TGTGCCACCAGTGATTTCAATGAGCAGTTCTTC.

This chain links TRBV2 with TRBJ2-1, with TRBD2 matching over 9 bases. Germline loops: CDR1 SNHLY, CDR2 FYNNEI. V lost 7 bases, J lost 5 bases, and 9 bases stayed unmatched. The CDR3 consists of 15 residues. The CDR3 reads CASNRAGGNNNEQFF. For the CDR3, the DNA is TGTGCCAGCAACCGAGCGGGGGGCAATAACAATGAGCAGTTCTTC. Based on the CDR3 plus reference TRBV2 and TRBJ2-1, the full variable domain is EPEVTQTPSHQVTQMGQEVILRCVPISNHLYFYWYRQILGQKVEFLVSFYNNEISEKSEIFDDQFSVERPDGSNFTLKIRSTKLEDSAMYFCASNRAGGNNNEQFFGPGTRLTVL.

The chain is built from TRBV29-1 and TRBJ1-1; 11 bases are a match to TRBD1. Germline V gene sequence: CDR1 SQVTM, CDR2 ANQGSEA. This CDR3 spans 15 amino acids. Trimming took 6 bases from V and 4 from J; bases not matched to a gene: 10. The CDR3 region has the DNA TGCAGCGTGCGAGGACAGGGGGCCTTGAGCACTGAAGCTTTCTTT. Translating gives CSVRGQGALSTEAFF. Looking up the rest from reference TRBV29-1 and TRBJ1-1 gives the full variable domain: SAVISQKPSRDICQRGTSLTIQCQVDSQVTMMFWYRQQPGQSLTLIATANQGSEATYESGFVIDKFPISRPNLTFSTLTVSNMSPEDSSIYLCSVRGQGALSTEAFFGQGTRLTVV.

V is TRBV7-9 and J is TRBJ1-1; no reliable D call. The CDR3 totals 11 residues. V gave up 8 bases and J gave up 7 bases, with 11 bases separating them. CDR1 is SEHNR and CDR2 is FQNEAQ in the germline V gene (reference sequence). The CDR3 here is CASSLRDEAFF. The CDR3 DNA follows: TGTGCCAGCTCTCTGCGGGATGAAGCTTTCTTT.

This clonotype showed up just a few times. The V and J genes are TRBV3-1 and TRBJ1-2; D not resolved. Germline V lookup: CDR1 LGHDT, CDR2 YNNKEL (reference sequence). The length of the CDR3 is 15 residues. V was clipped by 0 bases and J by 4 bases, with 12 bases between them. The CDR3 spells CASSQDLGRSYGYTF. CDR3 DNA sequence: TGTGCCAGCAGCCAAGATTTAGGCAGATCCTATGGCTACACCTTC. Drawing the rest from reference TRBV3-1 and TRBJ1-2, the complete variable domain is DTAVSQTPKYLVTQMGNDKSIKCEQNLGHDTMYWYKQDSKKFLKIMFSYNNKELIINETVPNRFSPKSPDKAHLNLHINSLELGDSAVYFCASSQDLGRSYGYTFGSGTRLTVV.

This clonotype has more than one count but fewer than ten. This chain's CDR3 is CSATYRLAGGNEQFF. CDR3 bases: TGCAGTGCTACGTACAGACTAGCGGGGGGCAATGAGCAGTTCTTC. The gene calls are TRBV20-1 and TRBJ2-1; the match to TRBD2 covers 13 bases. The CDR3 extends over 15 amino acids. With 4 bases clipped from V and 6 bases from J, the junction kept 6 bases outside the gene matches. Germline V gives CDR1 DFQATT, CDR2 SNEGSKA (reference sequence).